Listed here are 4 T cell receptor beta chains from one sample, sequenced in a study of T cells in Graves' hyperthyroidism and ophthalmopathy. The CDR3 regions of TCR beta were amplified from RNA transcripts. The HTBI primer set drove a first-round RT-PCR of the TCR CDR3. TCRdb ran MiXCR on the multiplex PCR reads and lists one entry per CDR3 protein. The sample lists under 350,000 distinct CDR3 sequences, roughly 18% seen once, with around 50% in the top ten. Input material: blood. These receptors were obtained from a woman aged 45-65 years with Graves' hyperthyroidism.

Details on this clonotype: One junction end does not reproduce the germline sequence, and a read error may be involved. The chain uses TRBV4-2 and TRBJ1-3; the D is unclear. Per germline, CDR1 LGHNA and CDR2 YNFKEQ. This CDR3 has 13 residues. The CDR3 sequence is CASSLLGVNTVYF. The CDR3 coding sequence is TGTGCCAGCAGCCTCCTTGGGGTTAACACCGTATATTTT.

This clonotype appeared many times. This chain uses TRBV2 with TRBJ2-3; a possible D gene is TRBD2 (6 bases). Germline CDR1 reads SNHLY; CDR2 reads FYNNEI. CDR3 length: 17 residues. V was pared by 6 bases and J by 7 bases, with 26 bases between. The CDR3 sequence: CASSAGPHRGSGNTQYF. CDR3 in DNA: TGTGCCAGCAGCGCGGGACCCCACCGCGGGTCCGGAAATACGCAGTATTTT. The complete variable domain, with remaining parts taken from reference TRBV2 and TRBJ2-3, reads EPEVTQTPSHQVTQMGQEVILRCVPISNHLYFYWYRQILGQKVEFLVSFYNNEISEKSEIFDDQFSVERPDGSNFTLKIRSTKLEDSAMYFCASSAGPHRGSGNTQYFGPGTRLTVL.

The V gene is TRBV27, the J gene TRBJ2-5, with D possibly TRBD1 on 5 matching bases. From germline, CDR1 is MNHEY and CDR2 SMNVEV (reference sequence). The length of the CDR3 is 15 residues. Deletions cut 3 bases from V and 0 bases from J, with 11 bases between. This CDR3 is CASSFGQPYQETQYF. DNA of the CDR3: TGTGCCAGCAGTTTCGGACAACCCTACCAAGAGACCCAGTACTTC.

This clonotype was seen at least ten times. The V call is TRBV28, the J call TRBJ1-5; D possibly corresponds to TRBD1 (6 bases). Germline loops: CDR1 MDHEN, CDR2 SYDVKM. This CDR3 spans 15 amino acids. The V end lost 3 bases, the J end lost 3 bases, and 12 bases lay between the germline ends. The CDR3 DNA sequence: TGTGCCAGCAGTTTGATGCAGGGGACCAATCAGCCCCAGCATTTT. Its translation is CASSLMQGTNQPQHF.